This TCR beta chain was observed in a study of response to subunit inactivated influenza vaccine. Overall study results and limits: Each seasonal flu vaccination may recruit only limited new T cells, authors suggested.

V lost 6 bases and J lost 2; bases outside the gene matches: 10. The CDR3 length is 17 residues. The germline V gene has CDR1 MNHEY and CDR2 SMNVEV (reference sequence). MiXCR was run by TCRdb on the RT-PCR reads, yielding one entry per CDR3 protein. The sample lists more than 400,000 distinct CDR3 sequences; around 7.9% were seen once. This clonotype was counted at least ten times. What it binds is unknown. The sequenced sample was PBMCs from blood, obtained 23 months after vaccination. The chain recombines TRBV27 with TRBJ2-1; 10 nucleotides match TRBD1. The clonotype comes from a man aged 50-75 years who received an inactivated influenza vaccine. The CDR3 sequence is CASRLRPTGGAYNEQFF. The DNA for the CDR3 is TGTGCCAGCAGGCTACGCCCGACAGGGGGCGCCTACAATGAGCAGTTCTTC.